A selection of T cell receptor beta chains follows, all from one sample in a study of CD8+ T cells in alopecia areata. Clones were read by immunoSEQ multiplex PCR, and TCRdb kept only the in-frame ones, dropping some. The data show about 190,000 clones, with around 60% seen just once and roughly 0.67% held by the top ten. The sample here was CD4+ T cells sorted from blood, taken at week 4, from a patient treated with tofacitinib. The receptor source for this set is a human donor with alopecia areata. Both conserved end residues are part of each CDR3. The D gene is left open where the match is weak. The size field is filled for only some rows; it gives once, few, many or a size class.

v_gene	abundance	j_gene	d_gene	CDR3nt	CDR3aa
TRBV2	NA	TRBJ2-5	NA	TGTGCCAGCAGTGAAGCGCTTCGGGTTGGTGGGGAAGAGACCCAGTACTTC	CASSEALRVGGEETQYF
TRBV6-5	NA	TRBJ1-2	NA	TGTGCCAGCAGCCCAGACAGCTCCTATGGCTACACCTTC	CASSPDSSYGYTF
TRBV5-1	NA	TRBJ2-7	NA	TGCGCCAGCAGTGACAGAGTCTTAGGACGATCTTCCTACGAGCAGTACTTC	CASSDRVLGRSSYEQYF
TRBV30	few	TRBJ2-3	NA	TGTGCCTGGACAGAGCGGAGCACAGATACGCAGTATTTT	CAWTERSTDTQYF
TRBV5-1	NA	TRBJ2-1	NA	TGCGCCAGCACCTCTGGCCGTACCGGTAGTAATGAGCAGTTCTTC	CASTSGRTGSNEQFF
TRBV29-1	once	TRBJ1-1	NA	TGCAGCGTCCAGGACTCGATGCGAGCTTTCTTT	CSVQDSMRAFF
TRBV4-1	NA	TRBJ1-2	NA	TGCGCCAGCAGCCAAGACGGGGGCTTGTTCTATGGCTACACCTTC	CASSQDGGLFYGYTF
TRBV30	once	TRBJ2-6	TRBD2	TGTGCCTGGAGTAAGGGGAGGGCTGGGGCCAACGTCCTGACTTTC	CAWSKGRAGANVLTF
TRBV2	few	TRBJ2-3	TRBD2	TGTGCCAGCAGTGAGACTAGCGGGAGAACAGATACGCAGTATTTT	CASSETSGRTDTQYF
TRBV30	NA	TRBJ2-5	TRBD1	TGTGCCTCCGCAACCCCGGGACAGGGGGCTGGGGAGACCCAGTACTTC	CASATPGQGAGETQYF
TRBV7-3	NA	TRBJ2-5	TRBD2	TGTGCCAGCAGCTTAGGGGGACTAGCGGGACTCGGGACCCAGTACTTC	CASSLGGLAGLGTQYF
TRBV30	NA	TRBJ2-5	TRBD1	TGTGCCTGGAGAGGGGGACAGCAAGAGACCCAGTACTTC	CAWRGGQQETQYF
TRBV9	NA	TRBJ2-2	TRBD1	TGTGCCAGCAGCTGGGGGACAGTCAACACCGGGGAGCTGTTTTTT	CASSWGTVNTGELFF
TRBV9	NA	TRBJ2-2	NA	TGTGCCAGCAGCGTCGCGGGCAGTGTTACCGGGGAGCTGTTTTTT	CASSVAGSVTGELFF
TRBV29-1	NA	TRBJ2-3	TRBD2	TGCAGCGCCCTGGGACTACCTAGCACAGATACGCAGTATTTT	CSALGLPSTDTQYF
TRBV7-2	NA	TRBJ2-5	NA	TGTGCCAGCAGCTTACGCGCAGCACAAGAGACCCAGTACTTC	CASSLRAAQETQYF
TRBV19	few	TRBJ1-1	NA	TGTGCCAGTAGTATGGGACTGAGGAACACTGAAGCTTTCTTT	CASSMGLRNTEAFF
TRBV30	once	TRBJ1-5	NA	TGTGCCTGGAGTGTAGCAGGGCCTTATCAGCCCCAGCATTTT	CAWSVAGPYQPQHF
TRBV7-2	NA	TRBJ1-5	NA	TGTGCCAGCAGCCCACGGACATCAGAACAGCCCCAGCATTTT	CASSPRTSEQPQHF
TRBV30	NA	TRBJ2-7	TRBD1	TGTGCCTGGAGTGTACCACCGGGACAGAGGCAGCAGTACTTC	CAWSVPPGQRQQYF
TRBV5-1	NA	TRBJ2-7	NA	TGCGCCAGCAGCCGGCCGGGCGAGCAGTACTTC	CASSRPGEQYF
TRBV29-1	NA	TRBJ2-2	NA	TGCAGCGTTGATTGGGTCGGGTCAGGGTCGGGCACCGGGGAGCTGTTTTTT	CSVDWVGSGSGTGELFF
TRBV29-1	NA	TRBJ2-5	NA	TGCAGCGTTGGGGGACCCGGTGTGGGCGAGACCCAGTACTTC	CSVGGPGVGETQYF
TRBV29-1	NA	TRBJ2-5	NA	TGCAGCGTGGGAATGGGAGAGACCCAGTACTTC	CSVGMGETQYF
TRBV30	few	TRBJ1-2	NA	TGTGCCTGGAGTGTACAGGACAGAGCACCTGGCTACACCTTC	CAWSVQDRAPGYTF
TRBV7-8	once	TRBJ2-1	TRBD2	TGTGCCAGCAAAGGCGGGAGCACTTACAATGAGCAGTTCTTC	CASKGGSTYNEQFF
TRBV29-1	few	TRBJ1-4	NA	TGCAGCGCCCTGGACGGCCCTAATGAAAAACTGTTTTTT	CSALDGPNEKLFF
TRBV29-1	NA	TRBJ1-1	NA	TGCAGCGTTGGGAGGACCTTGAACACTGAAGCTTTCTTT	CSVGRTLNTEAFF
TRBV5-6	NA	TRBJ2-7	TRBD1	TGTGCCAGCAGCCCCACGACAGGGCTCCGCGAGCAGTACTTC	CASSPTTGLREQYF
TRBV20-1	NA	TRBJ1-2	NA	TGCAGTGCTCTAGGGGGTGGCTACACCTTC	CSALGGGYTF
TRBV30	NA	TRBJ2-1	NA	TGTGCCTGGAGTGGGGACTCCCACAATGAGCAGTTCTTC	CAWSGDSHNEQFF
TRBV7-6	NA	TRBJ2-5	TRBD2	TGTGCCAGCAGCATTAGCGGGAGAGAGACCCAGTACTTC	CASSISGRETQYF
TRBV30	NA	TRBJ2-3	TRBD2	TGTGCCTGGGGGAGCGGGAGGTTGACAGATACGCAGTATTTT	CAWGSGRLTDTQYF
TRBV29-1	NA	TRBJ1-1	NA	TGCAGCGTTGAAGAGACCGTCCGGGGCACTGAAGCTTTCTTT	CSVEETVRGTEAFF
TRBV30	NA	TRBJ1-1	NA	TGTGCCTGGAATAGAGGCTACACTGAAGCTTTCTTT	CAWNRGYTEAFF
TRBV7-2	NA	TRBJ2-7	NA	TGTGCCAGCAGCCCAGGACTACCCTACGAGCAGTACTTC	CASSPGLPYEQYF
TRBV15	medium-sized	TRBJ2-6	NA	TGTGCCACCAGGGGGGCTGGGGCCAACGTCCTGACTTTC	CATRGAGANVLTF
TRBV5-1	few	TRBJ1-1	TRBD1	TGCGCCAGCAGCCTGGAACAGGGGAGGACTGAAGCTTTCTTT	CASSLEQGRTEAFF
TRBV15	NA	TRBJ2-5	NA	TGTGCCACCAGCAGAGATTCGGGTGGGGAGACCCAGTACTTC	CATSRDSGGETQYF
TRBV2	NA	TRBJ1-1	NA	TGTGCCAGCAATATCGACGGTAACACTGAAGCTTTCTTT	CASNIDGNTEAFF
TRBV13	once	TRBJ2-7	NA	TGTGCCAGCAGCTTAGTAGGGGTCGCCTACGAGCAGTACTTC	CASSLVGVAYEQYF
TRBV6-5	NA	TRBJ2-2	NA	TGTGCCAGTCGAACCCGGGAGCGTAACACCGGGGAGCTGTTTTTT	CASRTRERNTGELFF
TRBV5-1	NA	TRBJ2-5	NA	TGCGCCAGCAGCTTCGGCAGAAAAGAGACCCAGTACTTC	CASSFGRKETQYF
TRBV11-2	NA	TRBJ2-2	NA	TGTGCCAGCAGCGCCGTAGCGGCGAACACCGGGGAGCTGTTTTTT	CASSAVAANTGELFF